The entry that follows covers one T cell receptor (beta chain) sequence. Its specific antigen is unknown. Qualities for individual bases were not recorded, and no much larger clone is one base off. The entry originates in a study of PD-L1 blockade in urothelial cancer (dated by TCRdb to 2015 to 2018). Describing the broader study: Therapy was started at some point between 2013 and 2015 for all patients, and atezolizumab 1,200 mg was administered intravenously every 3 weeks. Pretreatment blood TCR-seq was available for about 28 patients, at least one posttreatment blood collection was obtained for around 25 patients, and tumor TCR-seq was available for around 25 patients. About 90% of the roughly 29 patients were identified as males with urothelial cancer of bladder origin, and a prior smoking history was reported by 18 of 29 patients. Durable clinical benefit was defined as progression-free survival longer than 6 months, and TCR features were also tested against progression-free and overall survival. A median of 141,255 T cells and just over 80,000 unique TCRs was obtained from blood samples, and a median clonality of approximately 0.08 was observed. Patients had an ECOG performance status of 0 or 1 and had received between 0 and 3 prior chemotherapy regimens. The study, an exploratory multi-omic analysis, examined somatic, immune and clinical correlates of response to PD-L1 blockade with atezolizumab in urothelial cancer. Pretreatment tumor samples, along with matched peripheral blood collected serially before and after atezolizumab treatment, underwent TCR sequencing. In the same patients, whole exome sequencing and RNA sequencing of pretreatment tumors were performed in addition to TCR sequencing. Blood samples were analyzed 3 weeks after the start of treatment (second dose) and 6 weeks after the start of treatment. Eight to ten patients achieved durable clinical benefit and approximately 20 did not. Overall study outcomes, separate from this receptor: A pretreatment peripheral blood TCR clonality below the median was linked to improved progression-free and overall survival. Because of the small sample size (n ≈ 31) and the many exploratory analyses performed, the results are intended to be regarded as hypothesis-generating. At 3 weeks after the start of treatment, tumor-associated TCR clones in peripheral blood had expanded more in patients with durable benefit (n of about 22, p = 0.022).

The CDR3 covers 17 residues, taking in both the cysteine and the phenylalanine. Of the read, only the CDR3 DNA is kept; its 51 bases are in frame from base 1. CDR1 and CDR2 were assigned from the germline V gene as SGHRS and YFSETQ. The V and J ends are trimmed by 0 bases and 2 bases, leaving 15 bases between them. Reading the label with the study, this specimen's time point is: pretreatment peripheral blood. A cohort of about 27 patients with locally advanced or metastatic urothelial carcinoma, treated at Memorial Sloan Kettering on a trial protocol, was included. Peripheral blood mononuclear cells were collected pretreatment and during treatment, with between 1 and 8 total time points obtained per patient. The Qiagen DNeasy Blood extraction kit was used to purify genomic DNA from total PBMCs and tumor samples. PBMCs were collected pretreatment and during treatment, and were isolated and stored as previously described.

Synthetic TCR analog templates were spiked into each PCR so that absolute template abundance could be estimated from read counts. TCRbeta CDR3 regions were amplified from genomic DNA with bias-controlled V and J gene primers using the immunoSEQ assay. Sequencing of rearranged TCRbeta segments was performed at approximately 20X coverage. The authors' pipeline ran thus. Clustering was used to correct sequencing errors, and CDR3s were annotated against IMGT to assign V, D and J genes. Out-of-frame and stop-codon sequences were excluded, and only productive TCRbeta rearrangements were used in downstream analyses. To compute clonality, Shannon entropy was normalized by the log of the number of unique productive sequences and then subtracted from one. Clones differing between time points or between blood and tumor were identified using Fisher's exact test with Benjamini-Hochberg correction, with an adjusted p below 0.01 applied as the threshold. The source is immuneACCESS, and TCRdb retained only in-frame sequences with V and J called. Part of the clones is not carried over; for the studies checked, unresolved V genes explain less than half of this, and the remainder is unexplained. V, J and clone size reflect that table, while D and trimming were determined from the DNA. The sample table lists around 66,000 clones, approximately 80% of them with a count of one. Together, the top ten hold 1.5% to 2% of the sample.

The chain uses TRBV5-1 and TRBJ1-3, and TRBD1 may be the D gene, going by 6 matching bases. Sequences were derived from PBMCs, sampled around atezolizumab (anti-PD-L1) treatment. This receptor was obtained from a man between 65 and 85 years old with urothelial cancer. The base sequence is TGCGCCAGCAGCTTGGCCGGGACACTCGCCCCTGGAAACACCATATATTTT. Its translation is CASSLAGTLAPGNTIYF.